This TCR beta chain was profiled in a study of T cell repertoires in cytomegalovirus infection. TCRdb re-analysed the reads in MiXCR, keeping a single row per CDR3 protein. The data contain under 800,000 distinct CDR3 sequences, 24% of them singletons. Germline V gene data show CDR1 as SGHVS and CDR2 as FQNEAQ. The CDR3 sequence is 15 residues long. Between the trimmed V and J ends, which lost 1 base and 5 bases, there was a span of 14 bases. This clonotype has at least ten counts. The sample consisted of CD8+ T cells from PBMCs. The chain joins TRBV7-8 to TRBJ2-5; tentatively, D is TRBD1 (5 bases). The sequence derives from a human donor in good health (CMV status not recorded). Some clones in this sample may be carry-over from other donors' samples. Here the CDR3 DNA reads TGTGCCAGCAGCTTAGTTAGTCAGGGCCGCGAGACCCAGTACTTC. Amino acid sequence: CASSLVSQGRETQYF.